These T cell receptor beta chains were read from a single sample in a study of beta chain features in type 1 diabetes. TCRdb keeps only in-frame clones here, not all; method: immunoSEQ multiplex PCR. The sample records approximately 150,000 clones, less than 15% being singletons. Material for sequencing was central memory CD4+ T cells from blood. The receptors here all came from a man between 18 and 29 years old with type 1 diabetes. CDR3s include the opening cysteine and the closing phenylalanine or tryptophan. The D gene is left open where the match is weak. Part of the rows lack a size; the others show once, few, many or a class for expanded clones.

d_gene	abundance	v_gene	j_gene	CDR3nt	CDR3aa
TRBD1	-	TRBV4-1	TRBJ1-4	TGCGCCAGCAGCCAAGCGACAGGGGATGAAAAACTGTTTTTT	CASSQATGDEKLFF
-	few	TRBV2	TRBJ1-2	TGTGCCAGCAGTGAAAGAGGGATCTATGGCTACACCTTC	CASSERGIYGYTF
TRBD1	few	TRBV28	TRBJ2-5	TGTGCCAGCAGTTTAACTCAGACAGGGAGAGAGACCCAGTACTTC	CASSLTQTGRETQYF
-	many	TRBV7-3	TRBJ2-3	TGTGCCAGCAGCTCGAACAGAGGGAACACAGATACGCAGTATTTT	CASSSNRGNTDTQYF
-	-	TRBV5-6	TRBJ1-6	TGTGCGAGCAGCTTGGCAGGGGCGGGTAATTCACCCCTCCACTTT	CASSLAGAGNSPLHF
TRBD1	-	TRBV7-3	TRBJ2-1	TGTGCCAGCAGCCGAGTAGGGGGCCCCATCTACAATGAGCAGTTCTTC	CASSRVGGPIYNEQFF
-	-	TRBV7-2	TRBJ2-2	TGTGCCAGCAGCTTAGACGCCCCAGGGCTCACCGGGGAGCTGTTTTTT	CASSLDAPGLTGELFF
-	-	TRBV28	TRBJ2-3	TGTGCCGCGACGGCAACTAGCACAGATACGCAGTATTTT	CAATATSTDTQYF
-	-	TRBV30	TRBJ2-7	TGTGCCTGGACCACGACAGGCTACGAGCAGTACTTC	CAWTTTGYEQYF
-	few	TRBV5-6	TRBJ1-1	TGTGCCAGCACCACCTCAAGCGTGAACACTGAAGCTTTCTTT	CASTTSSVNTEAFF
-	few	TRBV5-1	TRBJ1-1	TGCGCCAGCAAACCCGTGGGGGGGAACACTGAAGCTTTCTTT	CASKPVGGNTEAFF
TRBD1	-	TRBV7-2	TRBJ2-5	TGTGCCAGCAGCCCGGACAGGGCCGAGACCCAGTACTTC	CASSPDRAETQYF
-	-	TRBV30	TRBJ2-7	TGTGCCTGGAGCCGGCTCAACCTTGGGGAGCAGTACTTC	CAWSRLNLGEQYF
TRBD1	few	TRBV29-1	TRBJ2-1	TGCAGCGTTGAGAAGGGGACAGGGGGTGACAATGAGCAGTTCTTC	CSVEKGTGGDNEQFF
TRBD1	many	TRBV10-3	TRBJ1-4	TGTGCCACACAGGGGAATGAAAAACTGTTTTTT	CATQGNEKLFF
-	-	TRBV13	TRBJ2-7	TGTGCCAGCAGCACCCCCCGGGCAGGCGGGGACGAGCAGTACTTC	CASSTPRAGGDEQYF
-	-	TRBV6-5	TRBJ1-4	TGTGCCAGCAGTCCCACCCTAGTTTTT	CASSPTLVF
-	few	TRBV11-1	TRBJ2-5	TGTGCCAGCAGCGCCCAGGACAGCAAAGAGACCCAGTACTTC	CASSAQDSKETQYF
TRBD2	-	TRBV10-3	TRBJ2-3	TGTGCCATCAGTAGAGCGGGGGACAGCACAGATACGCAGTATTTT	CAISRAGDSTDTQYF
TRBD1	few	TRBV4-2	TRBJ1-2	TGTGCCAGCAGCCAAGGGACAGGCTCCTATGGCTACACCTTC	CASSQGTGSYGYTF
-	-	TRBV6-4	TRBJ2-3	TGTGCCAGCAAACTTCCTAGCGAGGGAGGAGATACGCAGTATTTT	CASKLPSEGGDTQYF
-	-	TRBV7-2	TRBJ1-2	TGTGCCAGCAGCTTGAACAGGGTGGATGGCTACACCTTC	CASSLNRVDGYTF
TRBD1	few	TRBV28	TRBJ2-7	TGTGCCAGCACCCTCGGACAGGGAGATTACGAGCAGTACTTC	CASTLGQGDYEQYF
-	-	TRBV30	TRBJ1-1	TGTGCCAGAACCAGGGGTGGGACGACTGAAGCTTTCTTT	CARTRGGTTEAFF
-	many	TRBV6-1	TRBJ2-1	TGTGCCAGCAGCGATACCCAACTGAATGAGCAGTTCTTC	CASSDTQLNEQFF
TRBD1	-	TRBV18	TRBJ2-7	TGTGCCAGCTCACCAGAGACAGGGGGAACCTACGAGCAGTACTTC	CASSPETGGTYEQYF
-	-	TRBV30	TRBJ1-2	TGTGCCGTGGTTGAGTGGAACTATGGCTACACCTTC	CAVVEWNYGYTF
-	-	TRBV29-1	TRBJ1-1	TGCAGCGTTGGATTAGGGAACACTGAAGCTTTCTTT	CSVGLGNTEAFF
-	-	TRBV7-9	TRBJ2-6	TGTGCCAGCAGCTTAGGACCACCAAAGCACTCTGGGGCCAACGTCCTGACTTTC	CASSLGPPKHSGANVLTF
-	-	TRBV9	TRBJ2-4	TGTGCCAGCAGCGTAGGTGGCAACAAAAACATTCAGTACTTC	CASSVGGNKNIQYF
-	few	TRBV7-9	TRBJ2-7	TGTGCCAGCAGCTTAGATCCGGGGGCCTACGAGCAGTACTTC	CASSLDPGAYEQYF
-	-	TRBV29-1	TRBJ1-1	TGCAGCGTTGAAGATCAACTAGTAGCAGCTTTCTTT	CSVEDQLVAAFF
-	-	TRBV4-1	TRBJ2-1	TGCGCCAGCAGCCCCTACAGCGAGTACAATGAGCAGTTCTTC	CASSPYSEYNEQFF
TRBD1	few	TRBV19	TRBJ2-3	TGTGCCAGTAGGCACAGGGGTCCGCAGTATTTT	CASRHRGPQYF
-	-	TRBV6-6	TRBJ1-1	TGTGCCAGCACATTAGGGATAGCTGAAGCTTTCTTT	CASTLGIAEAFF